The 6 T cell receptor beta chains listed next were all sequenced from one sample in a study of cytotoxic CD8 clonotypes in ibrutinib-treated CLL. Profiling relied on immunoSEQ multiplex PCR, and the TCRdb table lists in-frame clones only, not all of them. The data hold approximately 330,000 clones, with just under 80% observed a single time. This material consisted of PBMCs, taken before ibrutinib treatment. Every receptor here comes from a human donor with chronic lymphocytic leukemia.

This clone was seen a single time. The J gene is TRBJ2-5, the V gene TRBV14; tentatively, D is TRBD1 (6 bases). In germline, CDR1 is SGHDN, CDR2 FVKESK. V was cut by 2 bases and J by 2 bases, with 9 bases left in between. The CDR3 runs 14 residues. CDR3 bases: TGTGCCAGCAGCCAATCTAGGGGGCAAGAGACCCAGTACTTC. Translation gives CASSQSRGQETQYF. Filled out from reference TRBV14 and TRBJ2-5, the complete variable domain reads EAGVTQFPSHSVIEKGQTVTLRCDPISGHDNLYWYRRVMGKEIKFLLHFVKESKQDESGMPNNRFLAERTGGTYSTLKVQPAELEDSGVYFCASSQSRGQETQYFGPGTRLLVL.

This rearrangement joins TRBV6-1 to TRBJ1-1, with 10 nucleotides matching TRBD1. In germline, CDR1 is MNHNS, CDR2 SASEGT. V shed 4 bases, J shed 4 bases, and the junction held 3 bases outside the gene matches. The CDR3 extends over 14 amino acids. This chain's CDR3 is CASSGRDRGTEAFF. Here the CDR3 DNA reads TGTGCCAGCAGTGGCCGGGACAGGGGCACTGAAGCTTTCTTT.

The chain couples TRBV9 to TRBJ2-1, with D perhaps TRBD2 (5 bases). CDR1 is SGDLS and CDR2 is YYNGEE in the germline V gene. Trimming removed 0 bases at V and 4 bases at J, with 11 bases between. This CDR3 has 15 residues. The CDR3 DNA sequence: TGTGCCAGCAGCGTAGGAGGGAGAGGGTACAATGAGCAGTTCTTC. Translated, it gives CASSVGGRGYNEQFF.

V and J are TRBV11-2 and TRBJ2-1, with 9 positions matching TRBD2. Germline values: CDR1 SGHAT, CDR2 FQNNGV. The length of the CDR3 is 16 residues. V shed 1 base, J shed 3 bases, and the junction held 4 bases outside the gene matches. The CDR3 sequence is CASSLVSSGIYNEQFF. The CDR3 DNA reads TGTGCCAGCAGCTTAGTTTCTAGCGGGATCTACAATGAGCAGTTCTTC.

The CDR3 spells CASRKTSFIADTQYF. The CDR3 DNA sequence: TGTGCCAGCAGGAAGACTAGCTTCATTGCAGATACGCAGTATTTT. J is TRBJ2-3 and V is TRBV5-6, with 7 nucleotides matching TRBD2. CDR3 length: 15 residues. Germline V lookup: CDR1 SGHDT, CDR2 YYEEEE. The J segment lost 4 bases and the V segment lost 5 bases, leaving 10 bases of the junction unmatched. The complete variable domain, with remaining parts taken from reference TRBV5-6 and TRBJ2-3, reads DAGVTQSPTHLIKTRGQQVTLRCSPKSGHDTVSWYQQALGQGPQFIFQYYEEEERQRGNFPDRFSGHQFPNYSSELNVNALLLGDSALYLCASRKTSFIADTQYFGPGTRLTVL.

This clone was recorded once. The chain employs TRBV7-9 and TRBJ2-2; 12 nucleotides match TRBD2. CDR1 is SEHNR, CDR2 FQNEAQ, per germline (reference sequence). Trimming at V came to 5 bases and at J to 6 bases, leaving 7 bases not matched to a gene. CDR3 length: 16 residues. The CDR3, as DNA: TGTGCCAGCAGCCATTCTAGCGGGAGGGCGGCCGGGGAGCTGTTTTTT. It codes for CASSHSSGRAAGELFF.